Presented here are 13 T cell receptor beta chains from one specimen sequenced in a study of a mutant IDH1 vaccine in newly diagnosed glioma listed by TCRdb under 2021. The receptor library was made with the immunoSEQ multiplex PCR assay. TCRdb obtained this table from immuneACCESS and retained in-frame rearrangements with V and J assigned. These tables miss some clones; where compared with another copy, unresolved V genes account for less than half of the shortfall, and the remainder is unexplained. Present in this sample are approximately 26,000 clones, 89% of which were seen just once. The top ten clonotypes cover about a fifth of the sample. Sample time point, as interpreted from the label and publication: week 5, during vaccination. Every vaccine dose consisted of 300 ug of a 20-mer mutant IDH1 peptide in Montanide, administered subcutaneously together with topical imiquimod. For these receptors, no antigen is known.

The sequenced sample was PBMCs, obtained from a glioma patient whose treatment included an IDH1 peptide vaccine. The receptors shown here come from a man aged 18 to 35 with glioma.

The rearrangement uses TRBV6-6 and TRBJ1-4; no clear D. Germline loops: CDR1 MNHNY, CDR2 SVGAGI (reference sequence). The CDR3 has 16 residues. Trimming removed 2 bases at V and 3 bases at J, with 13 bases between. The CDR3 sequence: CASSYTPQTSNEKLFF. In DNA form, the CDR3 reads TGTGCCAGCAGTTACACCCCGCAAACCTCTAATGAAAAACTGTTTTTT.

The rearrangement links TRBV5-1 to TRBJ1-4; weak D call: TRBD1 (6 bases). Germline V gene data show CDR1 as SGHRS and CDR2 as YFSETQ. CDR3 length: 15 residues. The ends were cut back, 2 bases at V and 4 bases at J, with 12 bases in the middle. CDR3 nucleotide sequence: TGCGCCAGCAGCTTTCAAGGACAGAGTAATGAAAAACTGTTTTTT. It encodes CASSFQGQSNEKLFF. The variable domain in full, completed from reference TRBV5-1 and TRBJ1-4, reads KAGVTQTPRYLIKTRGQQVTLSCSPISGHRSVSWYQQTPGQGLQFLFEYFSETQRNKGNFPGRFSGRQFSNSRSEMNVSTLELGDSALYLCASSFQGQSNEKLFFGSGTQLSVL.

J is TRBJ2-7 and V is TRBV27; D uncertain. The V gene's germline CDR1 is MNHEY and CDR2 SMNVEV (reference sequence). Trimming left V 0 bases short and J 5 bases short, with 14 bases between. CDR3 length: 15 residues. The CDR3 loop is CASSLSLSALNEQYF. CDR3 in DNA: TGTGCCAGCAGTTTATCCCTGAGTGCCCTCAACGAGCAGTACTTC.

Only a few counts were recorded for this clone. This chain connects TRBV18 to TRBJ1-1, with 7 bases aligning to TRBD1. This CDR3 comprises 14 residues. The J segment lost 4 bases and the V segment lost 1 base, leaving 3 bases of the junction unmatched. Looked up from germline, CDR1 is KGHSH and CDR2 is LQKENI. CDR3 nucleotides: TGTGCCAGCTCACCACTTGGGGACAGCACTGAAGCTTTCTTT. It specifies CASSPLGDSTEAFF.

CDR3 sequence: CASSPDTEAYGGYTF. The DNA for the CDR3 is TGTGCCAGCTCACCAGACACCGAGGCCTATGGTGGCTACACCTTC. The chain carries TRBV18 and TRBJ1-2; D unclear. The CDR3 runs to 15 residues. V was pared by 2 bases and J by 7 bases, with 17 bases between. The germline gives CDR1 KGHSH, CDR2 LQKENI.

This chain uses TRBV6-5 with TRBJ1-6, with TRBD1 identical over 7 bases. Trimming cost V 5 bases and J 9 bases; bases outside gene matches: 7. The V gene's germline CDR1 is MNHEY and CDR2 SVGAGI. The CDR3 loop spans 14 amino acids. The CDR3 sequence: CASSLDRAISPLHF. CDR3 bases: TGTGCCAGCAGTCTCGACAGGGCAATTTCACCCCTCCACTTT.

In DNA, the CDR3 is TGCGCCAGCAGCGGGGGCAGGGGACCTAATGAAAAACTGTTTTTT. Translated, it gives CASSGGRGPNEKLFF. The V call is TRBV5-1, the J call TRBJ1-4; D is perhaps TRBD1 (6 bases). Trimming pared 4 bases from V and 3 bases from J, leaving 13 bases between. CDR1 SGHRS and CDR2 YFSETQ come from the germline V gene. The CDR3 is 15 amino acids.

Notes on this clone: Other nucleotide sequences in the sample specify the same CDR3. V is TRBV30 and J is TRBJ2-3; D not certain. The V gene's germline CDR1 is GTSNPN and CDR2 SVGIG (reference sequence). The CDR3 length is 13 residues. V was shortened by 0 bases and J by 4 bases, with 8 bases between the two germline ends. CDR3 in amino acids: CAWSVGSPDTQYF. The CDR3 nucleotides are TGTGCCTGGAGTGTAGGCTCCCCAGATACGCAGTATTTT.

The chain couples TRBV29-1 to TRBJ2-1; 9 positions match TRBD2. Germline V gene lookup returns CDR1 SQVTM and CDR2 ANQGSEA. Unmatched junction bases numbered 11, after V lost 4 bases and J lost 1 base. The CDR3 covers 17 residues. This CDR3 reads CSVGGGGSGGSYNEQFF. As DNA, the CDR3 is TGCAGCGTTGGGGGCGGGGGTAGCGGGGGTTCCTACAATGAGCAGTTCTTC.

The V and J genes are TRBV29-1 and TRBJ1-5; possibly TRBD1 for D (6 bases). From germline, CDR1 is SQVTM and CDR2 ANQGSEA. The CDR3 spans 13 residues. V gave up 3 bases and J gave up 6 bases, with 12 bases separating them. CDR3 sequence: CSVDQGSGQPQHF. CDR3 in DNA: TGCAGCGTTGACCAGGGGAGCGGTCAGCCCCAGCATTTT.

The chain has TRBV16 and TRBJ2-2; TRBD1 aligns across 8 bases. The germline V gene has CDR1 KGHSY and CDR2 FQNENV. This CDR3 contains 17 residues. J was trimmed by 0 bases and V by 3 bases; bases with no gene match: 6. The CDR3 reads CASSHRGQGSNTGELFF. Here the CDR3 DNA reads TGTGCCAGCAGCCATCGCGGACAGGGATCGAACACCGGGGAGCTGTTTTTT.

The chain couples TRBV9 to TRBJ2-5; a possible D gene is TRBD1 (5 bases). The CDR3 has 12 amino acids. The germline gives CDR1 SGDLS, CDR2 YYNGEE. Trimming left V 4 bases short and J 5 bases short, with 9 bases between. CDR3 sequence: CASSLPGETQYF. CDR3 nucleotides: TGTGCCAGCAGCCTACCAGGGGAGACCCAGTACTTC.

The rearrangement joins TRBV5-1 to TRBJ1-1; D not resolved. Germline V gene sequence: CDR1 SGHRS, CDR2 YFSETQ. This CDR3 comprises 12 residues. Trimming removed 0 bases from V and 10 bases from J, with 10 bases in between. The CDR3 DNA follows: TGCGCCAGCAGCTTGGGTCATGGTGGAGCTTTCTTT. Translated: CASSLGHGGAFF.